The 9 T cell receptor beta chains presented below share a single source sample, sequenced in a study of CD8 T cells in ankylosing spondylitis. One entry per CDR3 protein results from TCRdb running MiXCR on the 5' RACE reads. The sample records more than 250,000 distinct CDR3 sequences, around a tenth being singletons. The specimen was blood, either unsorted or a sorted T cell fraction (not recorded which). The origin of the receptors is a female donor with ankylosing spondylitis or in good health (not recorded which).

The gene calls are TRBV28 and TRBJ2-3; tentative D call: TRBD2 (6 bases). This CDR3 contains 17 residues. V was shortened by 5 bases and J by 2 bases, with 20 bases between the two germline ends. Germline CDR1 and CDR2: MDHEN and SYDVKM. In nucleotides, the CDR3 is TGTGCCAGCAGTCCCCCCGGAATAGCGGCCTTCACAGATACGCAGTATTTT. This encodes CASSPPGIAAFTDTQYF.

The sample holds a few counts of this clonotype. The chain has TRBV28 and TRBJ2-7; 8 nucleotides match TRBD1. The CDR3 length is 18 residues. V lost 4 bases, J lost 3 bases, and 17 bases stayed unmatched. Germline CDR1 and CDR2: MDHEN and SYDVKM. The CDR3 here is CASSYSARNRGNIYEQYF. In DNA form, the CDR3 reads TGTGCCAGCAGTTACTCCGCTCGAAACAGGGGGAACATCTACGAGCAGTACTTC.

The chain recombines TRBV5-1 with TRBJ2-6; 9 bases fit TRBD1. There are 17 residues in the CDR3. The V and J ends lost 2 bases and 4 bases, in that order; junction bases with no gene match: 7. CDR1 is SGHRS, CDR2 YFSETQ, per germline. CDR3 protein: CASSFRDRASGANVLTF. In nucleotides, the CDR3 is TGCGCCAGCAGCTTCAGGGACAGGGCTTCAGGGGCCAACGTCCTGACTTTC.

This clonotype was seen ten or more times. The chain has TRBV29-1 and TRBJ2-4, with D possibly TRBD2 on 7 matching bases. The CDR3 is made up of 11 amino acids. Germline V lookup: CDR1 SQVTM, CDR2 ANQGSEA. V shed 6 bases and J shed 11 bases, with 14 bases lying between them. The CDR3 DNA reads TGCAGCGTCAAAACGGGGGGCCTTCAGTACTTC. The encoded protein is CSVKTGGLQYF.

This clonotype was picked up a small number of times. This rearrangement joins TRBV28 to TRBJ1-5, with 9 bases fitting TRBD1. The CDR3 consists of 15 residues. The germline V gene has CDR1 MDHEN and CDR2 SYDVKM. After removal of 6 bases from V and 7 bases from J, the junction contained 10 bases not matched to a gene. CDR3 DNA: TGTGCCAGCAGCTACGGACAGGGGCATGGCCAGCCCCAGCATTTT. Translated, it gives CASSYGQGHGQPQHF.

This clonotype was found many times. The J gene is TRBJ2-3, the V gene TRBV5-1; no definite D call. V lost 1 base and J 0 bases, leaving 12 bases between the germline ends. The V gene's germline CDR1 is SGHRS and CDR2 YFSETQ. This CDR3 region has 16 residues. The CDR3: CASSLPGPPSTDTQYF. Here the CDR3 DNA reads TGCGCCAGCAGCTTGCCCGGGCCTCCTAGCACAGATACGCAGTATTTT.

V usage is TRBV28 and J usage is TRBJ2-7; 8 bases line up with TRBD1. V lost 7 bases to trimming and J lost 3 bases; unmatched junction nucleotides: 11. Germline CDR1 MDHEN, CDR2 SYDVKM. The CDR3 sequence is 15 residues long. The CDR3 region is CASIQLTGASYEQYF. The CDR3 DNA is TGTGCCAGCATCCAGCTGACAGGGGCTAGCTACGAGCAGTACTTC.

This clonotype was seen many times. The CDR3 loop is CASSLVLGQGGGSYGYTF. The DNA of the CDR3 is TGTGCCAGCAGCTTAGTATTGGGACAGGGAGGAGGATCCTATGGCTACACCTTC. The chain joins TRBV11-2 to TRBJ1-2; TRBD1 matches 9 bases. The V segment lost 1 base and the J segment 4 bases; nucleotides outside the gene matches: 13. This CDR3 is 18 amino acids long. Germline V lookup: CDR1 SGHAT, CDR2 FQNNGV. The full variable domain, its missing parts supplied by reference TRBV11-2 and TRBJ1-2, is EAGVAQSPRYKIIEKRQSVAFWCNPISGHATLYWYQQILGQGPKLLIQFQNNGVVDDSQLPKDRFSAERLKGVDSTLKIQPAKLEDSAVYLCASSLVLGQGGGSYGYTFGSGTRLTVV.

In this sample, this clonotype turned up a few times. V and J are TRBV5-1 and TRBJ2-5, with D perhaps TRBD1 (5 bases). The V gene lost 2 bases and the J gene lost 2 bases, with 7 bases spanning the gap. CDR1 is SGHRS and CDR2 is YFSETQ in the germline V gene. The CDR3 is 13 residues long. DNA for the CDR3: TGCGCCAGCAGCTTTGACAGACAAGAGACCCAGTACTTC. Translated, it gives CASSFDRQETQYF.